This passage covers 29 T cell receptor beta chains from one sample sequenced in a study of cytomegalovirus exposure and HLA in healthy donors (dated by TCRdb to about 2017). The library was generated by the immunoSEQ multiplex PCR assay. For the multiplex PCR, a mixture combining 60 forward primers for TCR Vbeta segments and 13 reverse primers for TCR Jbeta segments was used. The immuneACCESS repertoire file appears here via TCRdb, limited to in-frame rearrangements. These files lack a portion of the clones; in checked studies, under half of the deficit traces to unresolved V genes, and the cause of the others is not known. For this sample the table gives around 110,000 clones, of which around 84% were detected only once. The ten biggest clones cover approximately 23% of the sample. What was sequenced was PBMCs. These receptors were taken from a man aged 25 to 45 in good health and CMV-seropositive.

The CDR3 bases are TGTGCCAGCAGTAATACAGGGGTAGGTCAGCCCCAGCATTTT. Translated: CASSNTGVGQPQHF. The V and J genes are TRBV28 and TRBJ1-5; 7 positions agree with TRBD1. The V segment lost 5 bases and the J segment 6 bases; nucleotides outside the gene matches: 7. The CDR3 has 14 residues. Germline V gene sequence: CDR1 MDHEN, CDR2 SYDVKM. The full variable domain, completed using reference TRBV28 and TRBJ1-5, is DVKVTQSSRYLVKRTGEKVFLECVQDMDHENMFWYRQDPGLGLRLIYFSYDVKMKEKGDIPEGYSVSREKKERFSLILESASTNQTSMYLCASSNTGVGQPQHFGDGTRLSIL.

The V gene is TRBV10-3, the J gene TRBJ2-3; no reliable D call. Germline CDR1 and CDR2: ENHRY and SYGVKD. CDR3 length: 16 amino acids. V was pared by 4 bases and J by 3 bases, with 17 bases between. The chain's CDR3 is CAISASLDPSTDTQYF. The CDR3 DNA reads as TGTGCCATCAGTGCATCCCTAGACCCATCGACAGATACGCAGTATTTT.

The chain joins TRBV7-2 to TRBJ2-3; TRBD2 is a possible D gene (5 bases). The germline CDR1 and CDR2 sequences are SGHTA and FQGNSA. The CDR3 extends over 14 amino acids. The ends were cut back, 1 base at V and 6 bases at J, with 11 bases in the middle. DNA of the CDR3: TGTGCCAGCAGCTTAGTTGGCTCGGGGGATACGCAGTATTTT. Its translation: CASSLVGSGDTQYF.

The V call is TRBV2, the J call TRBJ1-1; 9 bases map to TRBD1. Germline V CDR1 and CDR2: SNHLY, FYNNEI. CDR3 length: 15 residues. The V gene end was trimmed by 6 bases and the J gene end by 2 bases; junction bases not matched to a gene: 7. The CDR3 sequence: CASRVGQGSNTEAFF. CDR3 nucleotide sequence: TGTGCCAGCAGGGTGGGACAGGGATCTAACACTGAAGCTTTCTTT.

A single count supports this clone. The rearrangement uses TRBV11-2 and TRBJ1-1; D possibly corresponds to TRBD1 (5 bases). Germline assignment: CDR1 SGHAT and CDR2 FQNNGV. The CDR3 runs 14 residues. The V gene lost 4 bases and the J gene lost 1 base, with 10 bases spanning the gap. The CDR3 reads CASSSHDRNTEAFF. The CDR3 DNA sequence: TGTGCCAGCAGCTCCCACGACAGGAACACTGAAGCTTTCTTT.

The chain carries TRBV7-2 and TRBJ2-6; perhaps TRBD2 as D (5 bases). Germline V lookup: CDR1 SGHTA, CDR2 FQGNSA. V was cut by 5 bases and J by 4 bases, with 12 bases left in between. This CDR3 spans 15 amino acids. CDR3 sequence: CASSQTTGGANVLTF. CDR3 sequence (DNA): TGTGCCAGCAGCCAGACGACGGGGGGGGCCAACGTCCTGACTTTC.

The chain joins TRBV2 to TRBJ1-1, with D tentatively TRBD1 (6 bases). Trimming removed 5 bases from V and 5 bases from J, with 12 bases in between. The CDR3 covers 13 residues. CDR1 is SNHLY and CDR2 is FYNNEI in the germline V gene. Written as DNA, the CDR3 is TGTGCCAGCAGTCTCGAAGGGGGTACTGAAGCTTTCTTT. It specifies CASSLEGGTEAFF.

The CDR3 bases are TGCGCCAGCAGCCGCGACGGGTTGATCACAGATACGCAGTATTTT. This encodes CASSRDGLITDTQYF. The genes are TRBV5-1 and TRBJ2-3; D gene uncertain. Germline V CDR1 and CDR2: SGHRS, YFSETQ. V was trimmed by 4 bases and J by 2 bases, leaving 14 bases between them. The CDR3 extends over 15 amino acids.

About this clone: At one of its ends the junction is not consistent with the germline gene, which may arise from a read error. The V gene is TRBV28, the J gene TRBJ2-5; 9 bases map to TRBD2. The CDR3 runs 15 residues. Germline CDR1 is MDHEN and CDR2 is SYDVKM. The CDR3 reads CASSLFSGGQEAQYF. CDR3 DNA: TGTGCCAGCAGTTTATTTAGCGGGGGTCAAGAGGCCCAGTACTTC.

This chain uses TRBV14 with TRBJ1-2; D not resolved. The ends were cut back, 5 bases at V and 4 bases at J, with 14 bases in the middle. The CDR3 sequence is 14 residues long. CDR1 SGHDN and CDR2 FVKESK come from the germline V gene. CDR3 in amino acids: CASSESWGAYGYTF. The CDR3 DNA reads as TGTGCCAGCAGCGAAAGTTGGGGAGCCTATGGCTACACCTTC.

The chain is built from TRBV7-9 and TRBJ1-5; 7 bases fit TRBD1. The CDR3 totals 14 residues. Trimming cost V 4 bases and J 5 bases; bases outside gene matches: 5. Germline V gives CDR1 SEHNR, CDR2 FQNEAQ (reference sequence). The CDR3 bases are TGTGCCAGCAGCTGGGGACAGAGCCATCAGCCCCAGCATTTT. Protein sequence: CASSWGQSHQPQHF.

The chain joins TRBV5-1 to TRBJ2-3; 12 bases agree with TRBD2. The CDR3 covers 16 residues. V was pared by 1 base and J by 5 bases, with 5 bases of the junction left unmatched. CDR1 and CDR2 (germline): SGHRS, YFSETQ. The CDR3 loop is CASSLTLAGGRDTQYF. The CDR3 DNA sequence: TGCGCCAGCAGCTTGACGCTAGCGGGGGGGCGAGATACGCAGTATTTT.

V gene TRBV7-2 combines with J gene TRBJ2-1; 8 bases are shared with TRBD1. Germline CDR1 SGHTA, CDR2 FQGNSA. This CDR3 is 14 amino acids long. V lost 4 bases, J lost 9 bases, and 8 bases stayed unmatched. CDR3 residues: CASSSDRVIGEQFF. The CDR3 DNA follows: TGTGCCAGCAGCTCGGACAGGGTAATAGGTGAGCAGTTCTTC.

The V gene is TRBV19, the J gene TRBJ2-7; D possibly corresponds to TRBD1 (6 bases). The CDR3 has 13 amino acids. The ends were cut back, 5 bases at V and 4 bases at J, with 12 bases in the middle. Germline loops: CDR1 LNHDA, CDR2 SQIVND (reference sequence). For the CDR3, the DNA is TGTGCCAGTAGTTTTCAGCAGGGGTACGAGCAGTACGTC. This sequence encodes CASSFQQGYEQYV.

The DNA for the CDR3 is TGCGCCAGCAGTCCGAGGCGGATGAACACTGAAGCTTTCTTT. Its translation: CASSPRRMNTEAFF. The chain joins TRBV5-1 to TRBJ1-1, with unresolved D. Germline loops: CDR1 SGHRS, CDR2 YFSETQ. This CDR3 region has 14 residues. Trimming cost V 5 bases and J 0 bases, with 11 bases left between them.

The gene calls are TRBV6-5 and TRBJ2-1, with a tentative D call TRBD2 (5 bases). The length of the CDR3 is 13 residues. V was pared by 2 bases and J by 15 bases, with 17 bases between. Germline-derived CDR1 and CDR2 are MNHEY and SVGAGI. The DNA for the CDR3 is TGTGCCAGCAGTTACCGGATTGACGGCGCGGGGTTCTTC. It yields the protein CASSYRIDGAGFF.

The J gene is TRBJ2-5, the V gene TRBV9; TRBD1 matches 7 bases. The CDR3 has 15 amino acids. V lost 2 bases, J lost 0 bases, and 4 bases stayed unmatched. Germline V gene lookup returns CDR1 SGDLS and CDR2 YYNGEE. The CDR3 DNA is TGTGCCAGCAGCGTGTACAGGGGTAACCAAGAGACCCAGTACTTC. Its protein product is CASSVYRGNQETQYF.

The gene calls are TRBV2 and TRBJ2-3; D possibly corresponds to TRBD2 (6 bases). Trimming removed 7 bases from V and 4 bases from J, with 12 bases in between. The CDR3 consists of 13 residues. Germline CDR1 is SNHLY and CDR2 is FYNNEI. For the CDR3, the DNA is TGTGCCAGCAACGTTCTAGCGTCAGATACGCAGTATTTT. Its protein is CASNVLASDTQYF.

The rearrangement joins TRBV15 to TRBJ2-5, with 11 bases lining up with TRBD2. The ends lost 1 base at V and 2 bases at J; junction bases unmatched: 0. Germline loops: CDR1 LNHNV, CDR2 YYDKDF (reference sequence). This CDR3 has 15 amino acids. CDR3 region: CATSRVAGGQETQYF. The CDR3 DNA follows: TGTGCCACCAGCAGAGTAGCGGGAGGGCAAGAGACCCAGTACTTC. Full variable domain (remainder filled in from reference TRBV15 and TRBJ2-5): DAMVIQNPRYQVTQFGKPVTLSCSQTLNHNVMYWYQQKSSQAPKLLFHYYDKDFNNEADTPDNFQSRRPNTSFCFLDIRSPGLGDTAMYLCATSRVAGGQETQYFGPGTRLLVL.

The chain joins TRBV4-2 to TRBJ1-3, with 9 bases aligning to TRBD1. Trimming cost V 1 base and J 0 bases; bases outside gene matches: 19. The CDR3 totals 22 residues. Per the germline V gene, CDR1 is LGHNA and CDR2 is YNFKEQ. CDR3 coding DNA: TGTGCCAGCAGCCAAGGGGGGGGAGTACCCCGGGACAGGGAATTCTCTGGAAACACCATATATTTT. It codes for CASSQGGGVPRDREFSGNTIYF.

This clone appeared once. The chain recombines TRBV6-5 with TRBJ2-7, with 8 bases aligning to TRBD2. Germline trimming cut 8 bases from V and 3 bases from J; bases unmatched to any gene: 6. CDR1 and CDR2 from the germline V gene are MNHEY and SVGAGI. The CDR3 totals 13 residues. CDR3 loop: CASAGGSGYEQYF. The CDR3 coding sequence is TGTGCCAGCGCGGGGGGATCTGGCTACGAGCAGTACTTC.

The CDR3 region has the DNA TGTGCCAGCAGCAAAACAGGGACAGATACGCAGTATTTT. It encodes CASSKTGTDTQYF. The chain employs TRBV27 and TRBJ2-3; D perhaps matches TRBD1 (6 bases). This CDR3 spans 13 amino acids. Trimming cost V 6 bases and J 3 bases, with 10 bases left between them. Looked up from germline, CDR1 is MNHEY and CDR2 is SMNVEV (reference sequence).

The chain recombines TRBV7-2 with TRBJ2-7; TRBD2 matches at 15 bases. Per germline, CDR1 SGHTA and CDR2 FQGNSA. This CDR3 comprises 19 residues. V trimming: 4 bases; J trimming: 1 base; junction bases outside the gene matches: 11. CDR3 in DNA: TGTGCCAGCAGCTCCCGAGGACTAGCGGGGGGGAGTACATCCTACGAGCAGTACTTC. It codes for CASSSRGLAGGSTSYEQYF.

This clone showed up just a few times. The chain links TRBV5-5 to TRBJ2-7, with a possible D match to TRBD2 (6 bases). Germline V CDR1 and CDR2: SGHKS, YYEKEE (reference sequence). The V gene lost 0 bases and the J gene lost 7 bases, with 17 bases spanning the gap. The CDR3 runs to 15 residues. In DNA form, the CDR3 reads TGTGCCAGCAGCTTGGGGGGGGTGGCCTGGCGGGAGCAGTACTTC. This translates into CASSLGGVAWREQYF.

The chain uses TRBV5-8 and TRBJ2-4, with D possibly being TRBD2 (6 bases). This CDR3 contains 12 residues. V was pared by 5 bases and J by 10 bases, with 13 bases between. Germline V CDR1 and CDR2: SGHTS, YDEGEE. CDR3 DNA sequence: TGTGCCAGCAGAATTACTAGCCCAATTCAGTACTTC. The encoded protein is CASRITSPIQYF.

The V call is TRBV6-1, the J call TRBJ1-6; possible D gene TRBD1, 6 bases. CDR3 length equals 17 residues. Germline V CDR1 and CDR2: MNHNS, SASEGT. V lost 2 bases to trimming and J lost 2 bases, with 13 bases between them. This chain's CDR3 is CASSESTGLAYNSPLHF. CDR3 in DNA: TGTGCCAGCAGTGAAAGTACAGGGTTGGCCTATAATTCACCCCTCCACTTT.

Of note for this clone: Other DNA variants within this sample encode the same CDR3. CDR3 amino acids: CASSLGGDNEQFF. CDR3 sequence (DNA): TGCGCCAGCAGCTTGGGGGGGGACAATGAGCAGTTCTTC. The V call is TRBV5-1, the J call TRBJ2-1; D is possibly TRBD2 (6 bases). Germline V gene sequence: CDR1 SGHRS, CDR2 YFSETQ. CDR3 length: 13 residues. Trimming shortened V by 0 bases and J by 5 bases, and 6 bases separated the two germline ends.

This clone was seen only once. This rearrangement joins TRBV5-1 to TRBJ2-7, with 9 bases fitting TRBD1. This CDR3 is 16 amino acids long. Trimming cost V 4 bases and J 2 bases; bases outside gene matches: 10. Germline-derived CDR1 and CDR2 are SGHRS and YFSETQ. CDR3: CASSILTGGSTYEQYF. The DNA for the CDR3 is TGCGCCAGCAGCATACTAACAGGGGGCTCGACCTACGAGCAGTACTTC.

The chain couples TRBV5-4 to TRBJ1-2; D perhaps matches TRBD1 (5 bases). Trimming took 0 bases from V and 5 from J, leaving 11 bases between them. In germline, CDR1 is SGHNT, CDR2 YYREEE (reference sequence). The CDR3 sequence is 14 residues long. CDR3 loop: CASSLEQGGYGYTF. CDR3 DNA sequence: TGTGCCAGCAGCTTGGAGCAGGGAGGGTATGGCTACACCTTC.